The next 10 T cell receptor beta chains were all read from a single sample in a study of response to subunit inactivated influenza vaccine. TCRdb analysed the RT-PCR reads with MiXCR anew, one entry per CDR3 protein. The repertoire has hundreds of thousands of distinct CDR3 sequences, over 11% of them found once; the top ten carry approximately 7%. This specimen consisted of PBMCs from blood, obtained 14 to 15 days before vaccination. The receptors shown here come from a man aged 50-59 years who received an inactivated influenza vaccine.

The genes are TRBV12-3 or TRBV12-4 and TRBJ2-7; TRBD1 agrees at 7 bases. This CDR3 contains 14 residues. V lost 7 bases, J lost 3 bases, and 9 bases stayed unmatched. The DNA of the CDR3 is TGTGCCAGCAATATGAAGGGGGCGAGCTACGAGCAGTACTTC. This translates into CASNMKGASYEQYF.

This clonotype was seen a few times. The gene calls are TRBV20-1 and TRBJ1-1, with D tentatively TRBD1 (5 bases). The length of the CDR3 is 13 residues. Per germline, CDR1 DFQATT and CDR2 SNEGSKA (reference sequence). The V gene lost 3 bases and the J gene lost 10 bases, with 18 bases spanning the gap. CDR3 sequence reads: CSASGHPSPGAFF. As DNA, the CDR3 is TGCAGTGCTAGCGGACATCCCTCACCGGGAGCTTTCTTT.

This clonotype was counted between two and nine times. The V call is TRBV20-1, the J call TRBJ1-1, with D maybe TRBD1 (5 bases). The germline gives CDR1 DFQATT, CDR2 SNEGSKA (reference sequence). This CDR3 is built from 12 residues. Trimming pared 3 bases from V and 7 bases from J, leaving 12 bases between. The chain's CDR3 is CSASKGASEAFF. The CDR3 bases are TGCAGTGCTAGTAAAGGGGCTAGTGAAGCTTTCTTT.

The chain uses TRBV5-1 and TRBJ2-2; 7 nucleotides match TRBD1. Germline V gene sequence: CDR1 SGHRS, CDR2 YFSETQ. The CDR3 covers 14 residues. With 4 bases clipped from V and 3 bases from J, the junction kept 3 bases outside the gene matches. CDR3 nucleotide sequence: TGCGCCAGCAGCCAAGGACAGGACACCGGGGAGCTGTTTTTT. This translates into CASSQGQDTGELFF.

The chain joins TRBV4-3 to TRBJ2-7, with 13 bases lining up with TRBD2. The CDR3 loop spans 16 amino acids. Germline CDR1 LGHNA, CDR2 YSLEER. V lost 1 base, J lost 7 bases, and 7 bases stayed unmatched. CDR3 region: CASSQVLAGGPKEQYF. In DNA, the CDR3 is TGCGCCAGCAGCCAAGTACTAGCGGGAGGGCCAAAGGAGCAGTACTTC.

In this sample, this clonotype turned up a few times. CDR3 amino acids: CASRTLDSWDNEQFF. The DNA of the CDR3 is TGTGCCAGCAGAACTTTGGATTCGTGGGACAATGAGCAGTTCTTC. This sequence joins TRBV28 and TRBJ2-1; D not certain. V dropped 6 bases and J dropped 5 bases, with 17 bases sitting between them. CDR1 is MDHEN and CDR2 is SYDVKM in the germline V gene. The CDR3 covers 15 residues. The full variable domain, in which reference TRBV28 and TRBJ2-1 provide the parts outside the CDR3, is DVKVTQSSRYLVKRTGEKVFLECVQDMDHENMFWYRQDPGLGLRLIYFSYDVKMKEKGDIPEGYSVSREKKERFSLILESASTNQTSMYLCASRTLDSWDNEQFFGPGTRLTVL.

This clonotype was observed at least ten times. V usage is TRBV27 and J usage is TRBJ1-5, with D unresolved. V lost 5 bases and J lost 3, with 2 bases in between. The germline gives CDR1 MNHEY, CDR2 SMNVEV (reference sequence). CDR3 length equals 11 residues. The CDR3 here is CASSANQPQHF. The CDR3 nucleotides are TGTGCCAGCAGTGCCAATCAGCCCCAGCATTTT.

V is TRBV20-1 and J is TRBJ2-1; D not certain. This CDR3 contains 11 residues. CDR1 and CDR2 (germline): DFQATT, SNEGSKA (reference sequence). V was trimmed by 6 bases and J by 7 bases, leaving 10 bases between them. The CDR3 loop reads CSATRLNEQFF. In nucleotides, the CDR3 is TGCAGTGCCACCCGGCTAAATGAGCAGTTCTTC.

V usage is TRBV4-2 and J usage is TRBJ2-7; D is uncertain. The CDR3 totals 11 residues. V gave up 1 base and J gave up 5 bases, with 3 bases separating them. CDR1 and CDR2 from the germline V gene are LGHNA and YNFKEQ. The CDR3 DNA sequence: TGTGCCAGCAGCCAAGGGGACGAGCAGTACTTC. Translating it yields CASSQGDEQYF.

The chain is built from TRBV11-2 and TRBJ1-2; D not certain. V gave up 1 base and J gave up 5 bases, with 14 bases separating them. The CDR3 contains 15 residues. CDR1 and CDR2 from the germline V gene are SGHAT and FQNNGV. The CDR3 DNA reads TGTGCCAGCAGCTTAGGCGTACGGTCCAAGTATGGCTACACCTTC. This translates into CASSLGVRSKYGYTF.